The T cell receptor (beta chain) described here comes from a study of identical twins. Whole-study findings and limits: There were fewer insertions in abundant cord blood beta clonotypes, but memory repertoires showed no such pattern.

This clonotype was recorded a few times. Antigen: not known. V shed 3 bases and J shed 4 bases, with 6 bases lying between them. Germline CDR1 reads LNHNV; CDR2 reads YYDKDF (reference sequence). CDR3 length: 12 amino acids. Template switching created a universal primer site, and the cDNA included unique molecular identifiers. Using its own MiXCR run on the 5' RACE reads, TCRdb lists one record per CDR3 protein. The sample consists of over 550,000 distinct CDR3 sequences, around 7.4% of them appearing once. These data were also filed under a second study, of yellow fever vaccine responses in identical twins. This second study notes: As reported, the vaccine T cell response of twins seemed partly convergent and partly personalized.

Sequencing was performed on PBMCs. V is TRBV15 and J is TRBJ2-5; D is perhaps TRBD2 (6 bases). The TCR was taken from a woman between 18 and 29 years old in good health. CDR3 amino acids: CATSREGETQYF. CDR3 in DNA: TGTGCCACCAGCAGGGAGGGAGAGACCCAGTACTTC.